This TCR beta chain stems from a study of cytomegalovirus exposure and HLA in healthy donors. Study-wide points: Reportedly, diagnosis of cytomegalovirus status by the classifier showed high specificity and sensitivity.

Germline-derived CDR1 and CDR2 are SEHNR and FQNEAQ (reference sequence). V was cut by 1 base and J by 5 bases, with 8 bases left in between. The CDR3 loop spans 14 amino acids. Points on this clone: Its antigen remains unknown.

Primers: 60 Vbeta forward and 13 Jbeta reverse. The data were produced by immunoSEQ multiplex PCR, yet TCRdb's version contains in-frame clones alone and is incomplete. Among roughly 79,000 clones listed, around four fifths were seen once. The TCR comes from a woman aged 45-59 years in good health and CMV-seropositive. The rearrangement links TRBV7-9 to TRBJ2-2; D might be TRBD2 (6 bases). Sequences were obtained from PBMCs. The CDR3 here is CASSLVGGTGELFF. The CDR3 nucleotides are TGTGCCAGCAGCTTAGTGGGGGGAACCGGGGAGCTGTTTTTT.